The table lists the clone carrying this TCR beta chain with many counts. Its target is unknown. The entry originates in a study of breast tumors, draining lymph nodes, adjacent tissues. Overall study results and limits: The data were judged consistent with most tumor T cells coming from lymph node and expanding in tumor. Compared with lymph nodes, tumors were less diverse; compared with nontumor tissue, more. Data only fit, rather than demonstrated, lymph node origin of most tumor T cells.

TCRdb fed the multiplex PCR reads into MiXCR, producing one record per CDR3 protein. Of about 89,000 distinct CDR3 sequences in the sample, roughly 29% were seen once. Breast cancer patients provided tissue from their axillary draining lymph nodes. Specimen: axillary lymph node tissue. The TCR sequence derives from a female donor with breast cancer. Some clones in this sample may be carry-over from other donors' samples.

In DNA form, the CDR3 reads TGCAGCGTTTGGGCAGATACGCAGTATTTT. Its translation: CSVWADTQYF. This chain links TRBV29-1 with TRBJ2-3; unclear D gene. In germline, CDR1 is SQVTM, CDR2 ANQGSEA. This CDR3 has 10 residues. The germline V and J ends were trimmed by 5 bases and 4 bases, with 4 bases remaining between them.